A selection of T cell receptor beta chains follows, all from one sample in a study of blood T cell repertoires in COVID-19. Only in-frame clones appear in the TCRdb table, and some are missing; sequencing was by immunoSEQ multiplex PCR. The table includes 250,000 to 300,000 clones, roughly 86% detected once. Sequenced material: peripheral blood. The receptors originated from a man younger than 35 with active or convalescent COVID-19. The CDR3 runs from the conserved cysteine through the conserved F or W. The order of the fields is V gene, D gene, J gene, clone size, CDR3 protein, CDR3 DNA. The D gene is left open where the match is weak. Size tells how often a clone was seen (once, few, many) or the class of an expanded clone, and some rows leave it out.

>TRBV4-1|-|TRBJ1-6|-
CASSQEIGGLGSPLHF
TGCGCCAGCAGCCAGGAGATAGGAGGGTTGGGTTCACCCCTCCACTTT
>TRBV29-1|TRBD1|TRBJ1-2|-
CSVAGQSVSNYGYTF
TGCAGCGTTGCGGGACAGAGTGTGTCTAACTATGGCTACACCTTC
>TRBV7-2|-|TRBJ1-1|-
CASSLDYTVLTRREAFF
TGTGCCAGCAGCTTAGATTATACTGTTCTAACCAGGAGGGAAGCTTTCTTT
>TRBV24-1|-|TRBJ2-1|-
CATSDPVGPVGQFF
TGTGCCACCAGTGACCCTGTGGGGCCCGTGGGGCAGTTCTTC
>TRBV7-9|-|TRBJ1-2|-
CASSQVLNYGYTF
TGTGCCAGCAGCCAGGTCCTCAACTATGGCTACACCTTC
>TRBV7-2|TRBD1|TRBJ1-2|-
CASSSGQGGVWGYGYTF
TGTGCCAGCAGCTCAGGACAGGGTGGTGTCTGGGGCTATGGCTACACCTTC
>TRBV7-9|TRBD1|TRBJ2-1|many
CASSYGQGVGNEQFF
TGTGCCAGCAGTTACGGACAGGGTGTAGGAAATGAGCAGTTCTTC
>TRBV6-5|-|TRBJ1-2|few
CASSYSKQANMGYTF
TGTGCCAGCAGTTACTCGAAGCAGGCGAATATGGGCTACACCTTC
>TRBV24-1|-|TRBJ1-2|-
CATSDPTSGGSGGYTF
TGTGCCACCAGTGATCCTACCTCGGGGGGTTCGGGAGGCTACACCTTC
>TRBV6-5|-|TRBJ1-1|-
CASSSLGDEAFF
TGTGCCAGCAGTTCTCTGGGAGACGAAGCTTTCTTT
>TRBV29-1|TRBD2|TRBJ2-2|once
CSVEGQAGAGELFF
TGCAGCGTTGAAGGCCAAGCGGGGGCCGGGGAGCTGTTTTTT
>TRBV29-1|-|TRBJ2-3|few
CSADEEITDTQYF
TGCAGCGCCGACGAGGAAATCACAGATACGCAGTATTTT
>TRBV28|TRBD1|TRBJ2-2|-
CASSWGTGGASSIF
TGTGCCAGCAGTTGGGGGACAGGGGGCGCGAGCTCGATTTTT
>TRBV29-1|-|TRBJ1-1|-
CSVQGNTEAFF
TGCAGCGTTCAGGGGAACACTGAAGCTTTCTTT
>TRBV5-1|-|TRBJ1-1|once
CASSWGDTTEAFF
TGCGCCAGCAGCTGGGGGGATACGACTGAAGCTTTCTTT
>TRBV6-5|-|TRBJ2-7|few
CASTSSAGTYF
TGTGCCAGCACCTCCTCGGCGGGAACGTACTTC
>TRBV23-1|-|TRBJ1-5|few
CASSQSKQGNQPQHF
TGCGCCAGCAGTCAATCAAAACAGGGAAATCAGCCCCAGCATTTT
>TRBV9|-|TRBJ1-1|-
CASSATGTSTEAFF
TGTGCCAGCAGCGCGACCGGGACATCCACTGAAGCTTTCTTT
>TRBV5-1|-|TRBJ2-4|-
CASSLQYSPGGAKNIQYF
TGCGCCAGCAGCCTACAATATTCCCCCGGAGGAGCCAAAAACATTCAGTACTTC
>TRBV14|TRBD2|TRBJ2-5|-
CASSQGWTSGRGETQYF
TGTGCCAGCAGCCAAGGGTGGACTAGCGGGAGGGGAGAGACCCAGTACTTC
>TRBV10-2|-|TRBJ1-1|-
CASSRDTEAFF
TGCGCCAGCAGCAGGGACACTGAAGCTTTCTTT